What follows are 10 T cell receptor beta chains derived from one specimen sequenced in a study of T-cell memory formation after mild COVID-19. A single record per CDR3 protein comes from TCRdb applying MiXCR to the 5' RACE reads. This sample carries about 400,000 distinct CDR3 sequences, approximately 24% of them seen once, and the ten largest clones take roughly 8.9%. The sample comprised PBMCs or a T cell subset sorted from them (not recorded which). The receptors were gathered from an adult woman who had mild COVID-19 (a few samples of this study predate the infection). Cell type and time point are not known.

The chain couples TRBV15 to TRBJ2-1, with 12 bases identical to TRBD2. The V and J ends lost 4 bases and 12 bases, in that order; junction bases with no gene match: 10. This CDR3 is 15 amino acids long. Per germline, CDR1 LNHNV and CDR2 YYDKDF (reference sequence). The CDR3 bases are TGTGCCACCAGCATCGGGACTAGCGGGCCCGAGGGGCAGTTCTTC. Its translation: CATSIGTSGPEGQFF.

This chain links TRBV3-1 with TRBJ1-2; tentatively, D is TRBD1 (6 bases). CDR1 and CDR2 from the germline V gene are LGHDT and YNNKEL (reference sequence). CDR3 length: 15 residues. V gave up 4 bases and J gave up 8 bases, with 20 bases separating them. Here the CDR3 reads CASSRGATGQGGYTF. Here the CDR3 DNA reads TGTGCCAGCAGCCGCGGTGCGACGGGCCAGGGGGGCTACACCTTC.

At least ten counts were recorded for this clonotype. CDR3 sequence reads: CASSPRGEVAGGAKNIQYF. For the CDR3, the DNA is TGTGCCAGCAGCCCCCGAGGAGAGGTAGCGGGAGGGGCCAAAAACATTCAGTACTTC. V gene TRBV11-1 combines with J gene TRBJ2-4; 11 bases align to TRBD2. The CDR3 has 19 residues. The germline gives CDR1 SGHAT, CDR2 FQDESV (reference sequence). Trimming removed 5 bases from V and 1 base from J; junction bases left unmatched: 13. Looking up the rest from reference TRBV11-1 and TRBJ2-4 gives the full variable domain: EAEVAQSPRYKITEKSQAVAFWCDPISGHATLYWYRQILGQGPELLVQFQDESVVDDSQLPKDRFSAERLKGVDSTLKIQPAELGDSAMYLCASSPRGEVAGGAKNIQYFGAGTRLSVL.

This chain uses TRBV12-3 or TRBV12-4 with TRBJ2-1; tentatively, D is TRBD2 (5 bases). V lost 4 bases and J 4 bases, leaving 11 bases between the germline ends. The CDR3 sequence is 14 residues long. The CDR3 coding sequence is TGTGCCAGCAGTTCCGGGGTACCTTACAATGAGCAGTTCTTC. Protein product: CASSSGVPYNEQFF.

The chain joins TRBV13 to TRBJ2-2; a possible D gene is TRBD2 (7 bases). The V gene's germline CDR1 is PRHDT and CDR2 FYEKMQ (reference sequence). This CDR3 comprises 15 residues. V lost 5 bases, J lost 7 bases, and 17 bases lay in between. The CDR3 DNA sequence: TGTGCCAGCAGCCCGACCAGGGGCGGGGGCGGGGAGCTGTTTTTT. Residues: CASSPTRGGGGELFF.

This clonotype was counted only a few times. The rearrangement links TRBV11-2 to TRBJ2-5, with unresolved D. This CDR3 has 13 residues. Between the trimmed V and J ends, which lost 5 bases and 7 bases, there was a span of 14 bases. The germline gives CDR1 SGHAT, CDR2 FQNNGV. CDR3 amino acids: CASSPSTGMTQYF. The CDR3 region has the DNA TGTGCCAGCAGCCCTTCGACCGGAATGACCCAGTACTTC. Together with reference TRBV11-2 and TRBJ2-5, the CDR3 gives the full variable domain: EAGVAQSPRYKIIEKRQSVAFWCNPISGHATLYWYQQILGQGPKLLIQFQNNGVVDDSQLPKDRFSAERLKGVDSTLKIQPAKLEDSAVYLCASSPSTGMTQYFGPGTRLLVL.

The CDR3 here is CSARGLAATGELFF. As DNA, the CDR3 is TGCAGTGCTAGGGGGCTAGCAGCCACCGGGGAGCTGTTTTTT. The V call is TRBV20-1, the J call TRBJ2-2; D possibly uses TRBD1 or TRBD2 (5 bases each). V was shortened by 3 bases and J by 4 bases, with 12 bases between the two germline ends. CDR1 DFQATT and CDR2 SNEGSKA come from the germline V gene (reference sequence). This CDR3 has 14 amino acids.

This clonotype was observed a few times. This sequence joins TRBV30 and TRBJ2-1; TRBD2 agrees at 8 bases. The CDR3 is made up of 15 amino acids. The germline CDR1 and CDR2 sequences are GTSNPN and SVGIG (reference sequence). The junction had 4 bases not matched to a gene; V was cut back by 3 bases and J by 0 bases. CDR3 loop: CAWRVAGGSYNEQFF. CDR3 bases: TGTGCCTGGAGGGTCGCGGGAGGCTCCTACAATGAGCAGTTCTTC.

The chain joins TRBV12-3 or TRBV12-4 to TRBJ2-5, with D maybe TRBD1 (6 bases). V shed 4 bases and J shed 3 bases, with 15 bases lying between them. This CDR3 has 15 amino acids. CDR3 bases: TGTGCCAGCAGTTCTACACAGGGAAGAAAAGAGACCCAGTACTTC. The encoded protein is CASSSTQGRKETQYF.

The genes are TRBV6-6 and TRBJ1-3; possibly TRBD1 for D (6 bases). The CDR3 totals 16 residues. Trimming took off 2 bases at V and 4 bases at J, with 15 bases between the two ends. Germline CDR1 reads MNHNY; CDR2 reads SVGAGI (reference sequence). The CDR3 DNA sequence: TGTGCCAGCAGTTACGGCAGGGGAGGTGGCGGAAACACCATATATTTT. It yields the protein CASSYGRGGGGNTIYF.